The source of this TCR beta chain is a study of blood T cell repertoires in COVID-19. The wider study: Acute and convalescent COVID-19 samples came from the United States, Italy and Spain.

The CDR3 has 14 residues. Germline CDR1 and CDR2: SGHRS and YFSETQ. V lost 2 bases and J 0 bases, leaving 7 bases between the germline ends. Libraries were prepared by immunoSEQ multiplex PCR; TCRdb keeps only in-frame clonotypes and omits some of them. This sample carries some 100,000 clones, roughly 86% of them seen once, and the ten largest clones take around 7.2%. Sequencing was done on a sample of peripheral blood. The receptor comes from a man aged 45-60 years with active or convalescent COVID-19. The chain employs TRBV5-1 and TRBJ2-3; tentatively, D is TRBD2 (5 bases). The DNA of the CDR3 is TGCGCCAGCAGCTTTGGACTTAGCACAGATACGCAGTATTTT. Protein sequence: CASSFGLSTDTQYF. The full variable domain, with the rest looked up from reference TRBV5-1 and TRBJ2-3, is KAGVTQTPRYLIKTRGQQVTLSCSPISGHRSVSWYQQTPGQGLQFLFEYFSETQRNKGNFPGRFSGRQFSNSRSEMNVSTLELGDSALYLCASSFGLSTDTQYFGPGTRLTVL.